This TCR beta chain was found in a study of T cells in Graves' hyperthyroidism and ophthalmopathy. Points from the study as a whole: Blood also carried most thyroid clonotypes expanded above 0.001. In the analysis, a 13 V-J model separated ophthalmopathy from stable hyperthyroidism.

The investigators amplified TCR beta CDR3 regions from RNA transcripts. HTBI primers were the set used in a first-round RT-PCR of the TCR CDR3. TCRdb redid the calling of the multiplex PCR reads with MiXCR, one entry per CDR3 protein. This sample has roughly 640,000 distinct CDR3 sequences, with 16% found just once. A Clinical Activity Score of at least 3, a NOSPECS grade of at least 4 and a duration under 3 months were recorded in the ophthalmopathy patients. It was around 10 ml of fresh peripheral blood that supplied the PBMCs. Trimming shortened V by 7 bases and J by 2 bases, and 15 bases separated the two germline ends. The CDR3 extends over 13 amino acids. Per germline, CDR1 DFQATT and CDR2 SNEGSKA (reference sequence). This clonotype was counted many times. Its antigen is unidentified.

The source of this sequence is a middle-aged woman with Graves' ophthalmopathy. The sample comprised blood. This rearrangement joins TRBV20-1 to TRBJ2-7; D is ambiguous. The CDR3, as DNA: TGCAGTGTTCCCCTCGGACGGACCTACGAGCAGTACTTC. Its protein is CSVPLGRTYEQYF.